This T cell receptor (beta chain) was recorded in a study of shared clonotypes between healthy human individuals. About the research overall: Aged between 18 and 49, the donors were a couple of women and three men.

200 to 250 ng DNA, 30,000 or so T cell genomes, went into each sorted-subset replicate PCR. Some clones are missing from TCRdb's copy, which holds only in-frame ones; the method was immunoSEQ multiplex PCR. This sample has more than 1.2 million clones, with approximately 98.5% found just once. This CDR3 is built from 12 residues. The germline CDR1 and CDR2 sequences are ENHRY and SYGVKD. The V segment lost 6 bases and the J segment 7 bases; nucleotides outside the gene matches: 1. This chain connects TRBV10-3 to TRBJ2-2; 8 bases map to TRBD1. This sequence was found in a man aged 30 to 45 in good health. Sequenced sample: naive CD4+ T cells sorted from blood. Subset specified: CD45RA+ positively selected. The CDR3 spells CAIRQGDGELFF. CDR3 bases: TGTGCCATCAGACAGGGGGACGGGGAGCTGTTTTTT.